One and the same sample provided the 6 T cell receptor beta chains below, sequenced in a study of neurological immune-mediated disorders (dated by TCRdb to about 2019). Libraries were built with 5' RACE. The sequencer was an Illumina HiSeq 2500. TCRdb's own reprocessing of the public reads used fastp at Q25 and MiXCR and kept productive beta chains. One record per CDR3 amino acid sequence lists the most common genes and DNA. Here the sample has 30,000 to 35,000 distinct CDR3 sequences; over 3.5% occur a single time. Approximately 23% of the sample rests with the top ten. The source material was CD4+ T cells from blood. The origin of the receptors is a woman between 40 and 55 years old in good health.

This clonotype was picked up many times. This chain connects TRBV20-1 to TRBJ1-1; perhaps TRBD1 as D (5 bases). V shed 3 bases and J shed 0 bases, with 14 bases lying between them. Germline V gene data show CDR1 as DFQATT and CDR2 as SNEGSKA (reference sequence). This CDR3 is 15 amino acids long. This CDR3 is CSASPRGLMNTEAFF. CDR3 sequence (DNA): TGCAGTGCTAGCCCAAGGGGACTTATGAACACTGAAGCTTTCTTT.

V is TRBV27 and J is TRBJ2-5; D is uncertain. Germline V CDR1 and CDR2: MNHEY, SMNVEV (reference sequence). Trimming removed 9 bases from V and 2 bases from J, with 7 bases in between. This CDR3 has 11 amino acids. The CDR3 sequence: CASPLQETQYF. In nucleotides, the CDR3 is TGTGCCAGTCCTCTACAAGAGACCCAGTACTTC.

There are many counts of this clonotype. The chain links TRBV7-9 to TRBJ1-4; D not resolved. Germline loops: CDR1 SEHNR, CDR2 FQNEAQ (reference sequence). The ends were cut back, 5 bases at V and 5 bases at J, with 18 bases in the middle. The CDR3 runs 16 residues. The CDR3 protein is CASSPLAGQKNEKLFF. CDR3 coding DNA: TGTGCCAGCAGCCCACTTGCGGGTCAGAAAAATGAAAAACTGTTTTTT.

This clonotype showed up many times. This chain connects TRBV7-9 to TRBJ2-3; 11 nucleotides line up with TRBD2. Germline CDR1 is SEHNR and CDR2 is FQNEAQ (reference sequence). The CDR3 is 15 residues long. V lost 5 bases, J lost 3 bases, and 4 bases stayed unmatched. CDR3 DNA sequence: TGTGCCAGCAGCCCAGGGACTAGCGGAACAGATACGCAGTATTTT. The encoded protein is CASSPGTSGTDTQYF. Complete variable domain (other parts from reference TRBV7-9 and TRBJ2-3): DTGVSQNPRHKITKRGQNVTFRCDPISEHNRLYWYRQTLGQGPEFLTYFQNEAQLEKSRLLSDRFSAERPKGSFSTLEIQRTEQGDSAMYLCASSPGTSGTDTQYFGPGTRLTVL.

The table lists this clonotype with many counts. The chain links TRBV4-1 to TRBJ1-3, with D maybe TRBD1 (5 bases). The CDR3 is made up of 15 amino acids. V lost 4 bases and J 0 bases, leaving 10 bases between the germline ends. From germline, CDR1 is MGHRA and CDR2 YSYEKL. The CDR3 spells CASSRQRGSGNTIYF. In DNA form, the CDR3 reads TGCGCCAGCAGCCGTCAAAGGGGCTCTGGAAACACCATATATTTT.

This clonotype was seen repeatedly, ten times or more. This chain joins TRBV2 and TRBJ1-2; TRBD1 might be the D (6 bases). This CDR3 has 16 residues. The germline V and J ends were trimmed by 6 bases and 4 bases, with 21 bases remaining between them. Germline V CDR1 and CDR2: SNHLY, FYNNEI. The CDR3 loop reads CASSGRPGTHLYGYTF. The CDR3 DNA reads TGTGCCAGCAGCGGGAGACCGGGGACACATCTCTATGGCTACACCTTC. The full variable domain, completed using reference TRBV2 and TRBJ1-2, is EPEVTQTPSHQVTQMGQEVILRCVPISNHLYFYWYRQILGQKVEFLVSFYNNEISEKSEIFDDQFSVERPDGSNFTLKIRSTKLEDSAMYFCASSGRPGTHLYGYTFGSGTRLTVV.